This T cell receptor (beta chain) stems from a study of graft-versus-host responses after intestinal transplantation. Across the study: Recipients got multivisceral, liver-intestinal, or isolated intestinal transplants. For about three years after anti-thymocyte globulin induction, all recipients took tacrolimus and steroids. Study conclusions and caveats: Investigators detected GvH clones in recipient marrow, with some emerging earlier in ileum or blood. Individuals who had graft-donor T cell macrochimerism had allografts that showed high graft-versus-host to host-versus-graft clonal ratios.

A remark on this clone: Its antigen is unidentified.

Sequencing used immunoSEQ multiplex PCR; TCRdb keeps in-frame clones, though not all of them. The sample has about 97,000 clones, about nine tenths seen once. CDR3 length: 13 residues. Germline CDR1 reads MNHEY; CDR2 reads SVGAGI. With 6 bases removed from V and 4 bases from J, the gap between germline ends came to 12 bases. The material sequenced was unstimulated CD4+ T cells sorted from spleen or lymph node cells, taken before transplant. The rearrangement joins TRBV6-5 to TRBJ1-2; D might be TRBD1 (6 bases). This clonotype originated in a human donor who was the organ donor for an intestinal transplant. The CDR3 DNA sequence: TGTGCCAGCAGGGCGACAGGACTCTATGGCTACACCTTC. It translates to CASRATGLYGYTF.